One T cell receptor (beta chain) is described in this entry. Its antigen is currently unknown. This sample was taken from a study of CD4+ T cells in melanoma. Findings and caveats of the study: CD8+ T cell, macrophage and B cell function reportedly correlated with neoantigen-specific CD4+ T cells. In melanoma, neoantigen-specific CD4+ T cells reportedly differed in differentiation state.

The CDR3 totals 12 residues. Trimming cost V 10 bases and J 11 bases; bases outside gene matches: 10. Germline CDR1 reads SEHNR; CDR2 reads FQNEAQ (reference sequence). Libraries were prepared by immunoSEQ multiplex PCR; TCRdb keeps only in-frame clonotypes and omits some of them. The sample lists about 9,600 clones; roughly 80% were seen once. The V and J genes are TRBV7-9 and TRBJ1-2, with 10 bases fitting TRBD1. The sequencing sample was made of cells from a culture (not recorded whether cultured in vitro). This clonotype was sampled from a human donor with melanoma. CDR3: CATAGTGEVYTF. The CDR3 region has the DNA TGTGCCACAGCCGGGACAGGGGAAGTTTACACCTTC.